This T cell receptor beta chain was observed in a study of shared clonotypes between healthy human individuals. The CDR3 runs to 19 residues. This clone showed up many times. Sequencing on ten immunoSEQ deep assay plates was performed for unsorted PBMC DNA. The protocol was immunoSEQ multiplex PCR, while the TCRdb copy is restricted to in-frame clones and leaves out a portion. The table records about half a million clones, 75% to 85% of them present only once. The sequencing input was PBMCs. This rearrangement joins TRBV21-1 to TRBJ2-7; whether TRBD2, the table's D call, matches the DNA was not checked. TRBV21-1 is shown as a pseudogene. The TCR comes from a woman aged 40-49 years in good health. Some clones in this sample may be carry-over from other donors' samples. CDR3: CASSKNLVCGASGIYEQYF. In nucleotides, the CDR3 is TGTGCCAGCAGCAAAAACTTAGTCTGTGGGGCTAGCGGGATCTACGAGCAGTACTTC.